Detailed here is one TCR beta chain. The data were taken from a study of blood T cell repertoires in COVID-19. The wider study: From the United States, Italy and Spain came samples of acute and convalescent COVID-19. Sample material is recorded as cDNA or gDNA derived from T cells, B-cell-depleted T cells, or PBMCs.

The J segment lost 8 bases and the V segment lost 6 bases, leaving 6 bases of the junction unmatched. The germline V gene has CDR1 MGHDK and CDR2 SYGVNS. The CDR3 covers 14 residues. As originally analysed: Reference gene primer amplification gave nucleated cell count estimates. Using immunoSEQ multiplex PCR, the repertoire was profiled, and TCRdb retains in-frame clones only, with some absent. That table furnishes V, J and clone size, whereas the DNA furnished D and trimming. The data show about 250,000 clones, roughly 82% seen once. The sequenced sample consisted of peripheral blood. The clonotype was recovered from a woman older than 75 with COVID-19, enrolled during active disease. The chain links TRBV25-1 to TRBJ1-6; 8 nucleotides match TRBD1. The CDR3 nucleotides read TGTGCCAGCAGAAATGACAGGGGTTATTCACCCCTCCACTTT. This encodes CASRNDRGYSPLHF. Using reference TRBV25-1 and TRBJ1-6 for the parts outside the CDR3, the full variable domain is EADIYQTPRYLVIGTGKKITLECSQTMGHDKMYWYQQDPGMELHLIHYSYGVNSTEKGDLSSESTVSRIRTEHFPLTLESARPSHTSQYLCASRNDRGYSPLHFGNGTRLTVT.